This entry lists 4 T cell receptor beta chains sequenced from one sample in a study of OX40 agonist ivuxolimab in advanced cancers. The library was prepared using the immunoSEQ multiplex PCR assay. TCRdb stores this immuneACCESS table with in-frame sequences only. Part of the clones is absent; in the studies checked, under half of the shortfall reflects unresolved V genes, and no reason is known for the rest. Across this sample there are about 84,000 clones, with around 94% seen only once. Clones ranked in the top ten supply around 10% of the sample. Source: CD4+ or CD8+ T cells sorted from blood, taken in a trial of the OX40 agonist ivuxolimab. The source is an adult with an advanced solid tumor such as melanoma, head and neck, liver or kidney cancer.

This sequence joins TRBV9 and TRBJ2-3; no clear D gene. The germline gives CDR1 SGDLS, CDR2 YYNGEE. V was cut by 3 bases and J by 6 bases, with 8 bases left in between. The CDR3 covers 12 residues. The CDR3 nucleotides are TGTGCCAGCAGCGGCGACGCGGATACGCAGTATTTT. The encoded protein is CASSGDADTQYF. The full variable domain, its missing parts supplied by reference TRBV9 and TRBJ2-3, is DSGVTQTPKHLITATGQRVTLRCSPRSGDLSVYWYQQSLDQGLQFLIQYYNGEERAKGNILERFSAQQFPDLHSELNLSSLELGDSALYFCASSGDADTQYFGPGTRLTVL.

The V and J genes are TRBV28 and TRBJ2-7; tentatively, D is TRBD2 (6 bases). Germline V gives CDR1 MDHEN, CDR2 SYDVKM. The ends were cut back, 1 base at V and 3 bases at J, with 13 bases in the middle. The CDR3 extends over 15 amino acids. Here the CDR3 DNA reads TGTGCCAGCAGTTTATACGCTAGCGAGAGCTACGAGCAGTACTTC. This codes for CASSLYASESYEQYF.

The chain joins TRBV9 to TRBJ1-3, with D tentatively TRBD1 (6 bases). This CDR3 region has 17 residues. Trimming left V 0 bases short and J 4 bases short, with 17 bases between. Germline V lookup: CDR1 SGDLS, CDR2 YYNGEE. DNA of the CDR3: TGTGCCAGCAGCGTAGCTACCCGGGGGGCAGGGGGAAACACCATATATTTT. Amino acid sequence: CASSVATRGAGGNTIYF.

The genes are TRBV9 and TRBJ2-7; D might be TRBD1 or TRBD2, each matching 5 bases. V lost 3 bases and J 0 bases, leaving 13 bases between the germline ends. Germline values: CDR1 SGDLS, CDR2 YYNGEE. The CDR3 runs to 15 residues. The CDR3 DNA is TGTGCCAGCAGCGCTGGGACGGAGAGCTCCTACGAGCAGTACTTC. It yields the protein CASSAGTESSYEQYF.